These 6 T cell receptor beta chains were sequenced from one sample in a study of blood T cell repertoires in COVID-19. Sequencing used immunoSEQ multiplex PCR; TCRdb keeps in-frame clones, though not all of them. The sample shows around 170,000 clones, about 83% of them seen only once. The sequenced sample was peripheral blood. The receptor set was obtained from a woman older than 75 with acute or convalescent COVID-19.

The chain couples TRBV5-5 to TRBJ2-7; no firm D call. Germline CDR1 is SGHKS and CDR2 is YYEKEE (reference sequence). The V end lost 6 bases, the J end lost 2 bases, and 15 bases lay between the germline ends. This CDR3 region has 14 residues. CDR3 in DNA: TGTGCCAGCACCACGTTCCAGGAAACCTACGAGCAGTACTTC. Translation: CASTTFQETYEQYF.

The chain is built from TRBV7-8 and TRBJ1-5; 7 bases match TRBD1. CDR1 is SGHVS and CDR2 is FQNEAQ in the germline V gene. After removal of 5 bases from V and 6 bases from J, the junction contained 7 bases not matched to a gene. The CDR3 covers 14 residues. CDR3 protein: CASSARTGGQPQHF. The DNA of the CDR3 is TGTGCCAGCAGCGCCCGGACAGGAGGTCAGCCCCAGCATTTT.

V is TRBV7-9 and J is TRBJ1-6; the D is unclear. Germline CDR1 is SEHNR and CDR2 is FQNEAQ (reference sequence). The V and J ends lost 6 bases and 0 bases respectively, with 12 bases between them. This CDR3 region has 16 residues. CDR3 nucleotides: TGTGCCAGCAGGTTGTCGAGGATCTCCTATAATTCACCCCTCCACTTT. Translated, it gives CASRLSRISYNSPLHF.

The chain uses TRBV19 and TRBJ1-6; 7 bases match TRBD1. Trimming cost V 4 bases and J 7 bases; bases outside gene matches: 10. Germline CDR1 reads LNHDA; CDR2 reads SQIVND (reference sequence). This CDR3 contains 16 residues. The CDR3 nucleotides read TGTGCCAGTAGTAGAGGGACAGAATTACTAAATTCACCCCTCCACTTT. The encoded protein is CASSRGTELLNSPLHF. Combining the CDR3 with reference TRBV19 and TRBJ1-6 gives the whole variable domain DGGITQSPKYLFRKEGQNVTLSCEQNLNHDAMYWYRQDPGQGLRLIYYSQIVNDFQKGDIAEGYSVSREKKESFPLTVTSAQKNPTAFYLCASSRGTELLNSPLHFGNGTRLTVT.

The chain is built from TRBV16 and TRBJ1-5, with TRBD1 as a possible D gene (6 bases). V lost 2 bases to trimming and J lost 5 bases, with 13 bases between them. Germline V gene lookup returns CDR1 KGHSY and CDR2 FQNENV. The CDR3 loop spans 15 amino acids. Here the CDR3 reads CASSQGAGEYQPQHF. CDR3 nucleotide sequence: TGTGCCAGCAGCCAAGGGGCAGGGGAATATCAGCCCCAGCATTTT. The complete variable domain, with remaining parts taken from reference TRBV16 and TRBJ1-5, reads GEEVAQTPKHLVRGEGQKAKLYCAPIKGHSYVFWYQQVLKNEFKFLISFQNENVFDETGMPKERFSAKCLPNSPCSLEIQATKLEDSAVYFCASSQGAGEYQPQHFGDGTRLSIL.

A word on this clone: The same CDR3 also results from other DNA sequences found in this sample. V gene TRBV3-1 (or the pseudogene TRBV3-2) combines with J gene TRBJ1-1, with D unclear. Germline-derived CDR1 and CDR2 are LGHDT and YNNKEL (reference sequence). V was trimmed by 0 bases and J by 4 bases, leaving 6 bases between them. CDR3 length equals 13 residues. CDR3 sequence (DNA): TGTGCCAGCAGCCAAGATCGGGGCACTGAAGCTTTCTTT. Amino acid sequence: CASSQDRGTEAFF.